This entry is about one TCR beta chain. The antigen is not known. PCR was performed using 60 Vbeta and 13 Jbeta primers. Authors' processing steps: In a later analysis, 60 million to 90 million unique TCR beta chains included roughly 11 million shared by two or more donors. Method: immunoSEQ multiplex PCR; TCRdb's copy keeps in-frame clones and lacks some. V and J calls and clone size are those listed in that table; D and trimming were worked out from the DNA. The table includes roughly 170,000 clones, 70% to 85% detected once. The sample originates from a study of cytomegalovirus exposure and HLA in healthy donors. The germline V and J ends were trimmed by 0 bases and 1 base, with 10 bases remaining between them. The CDR3 loop spans 15 amino acids. Germline V gene data show CDR1 as SGDLS and CDR2 as YYNGEE. Overall study results and limits: Reported results showed that the classifier diagnosed cytomegalovirus status with high specificity and sensitivity.

The clonotype was recovered from a man between 18 and 29 years old in good health and CMV-seronegative. The chain carries TRBV9 and TRBJ1-1, with D unresolved. The sample consisted of PBMCs. CDR3 protein: CASSVGSTSNTEAFF. In DNA form, the CDR3 reads TGTGCCAGCAGCGTAGGATCTACTTCGAACACTGAAGCTTTCTTT. The full variable domain, its missing parts supplied by reference TRBV9 and TRBJ1-1, is DSGVTQTPKHLITATGQRVTLRCSPRSGDLSVYWYQQSLDQGLQFLIQYYNGEERAKGNILERFSAQQFPDLHSELNLSSLELGDSALYFCASSVGSTSNTEAFFGQGTRLTVV.